The 3 T cell receptor beta chains below all came from one sample that was sequenced in a study of vaccination and CD4 T cells after COVID-19. Their specific antigens are unknown. Oncomine TCR Beta short-read sequencing was applied to DNA from cultured CD4+ T cells. MiXCR, applied by TCRdb to the PCR reads, yields one record per CDR3 protein. The table shows over 7,000 distinct CDR3 sequences, with less than 50% occurring only once. As for treatment: approximately 9-day PBMC culture with coronavirus spike peptide pools or control peptides (ViraFEST assay). Sample: CD4+ T cells from blood, cultured in vitro. All receptors derive from a human donor who had recovered from COVID-19.

This clonotype was detected only a few times. The chain joins TRBV20-1 to TRBJ1-5; D is unclear. CDR3 size: 13 residues. Deletions cut 0 bases from V and 11 bases from J, with 14 bases between. Germline values: CDR1 DFQATT, CDR2 SNEGSKA (reference sequence). This chain's CDR3 is CSARDLLDLAQHF. In DNA form, the CDR3 reads TGCAGTGCTAGAGATTTGTTGGACTTAGCCCAGCATTTT.

The chain uses TRBV2 and TRBJ1-5, with no clear D. Between the trimmed V and J ends, which lost 6 bases and 11 bases, there was a span of 23 bases. The CDR3 loop spans 15 amino acids. Germline V gene data show CDR1 as SNHLY and CDR2 as FYNNEI. The CDR3 nucleotides read TGTGCCAGCAGCGGCGGTGTGGCTTATTCGGGTTCCCAGCATTTT. It is translated as CASSGGVAYSGSQHF.

This clonotype was observed a handful of times. This rearrangement joins TRBV2 to TRBJ1-5, with TRBD1 identical over 7 bases. Per the germline V gene, CDR1 is SNHLY and CDR2 is FYNNEI. The CDR3 is made up of 14 amino acids. V dropped 6 bases and J dropped 1; count of bases not matched to a gene: 3. The DNA for the CDR3 is TGTGCCAGCAGGACAGGGATAAGCAATCAGCCCCAGCATTTT. Translating it yields CASRTGISNQPQHF.